This TCR beta chain comes out of a study of T cell clones after liver transplantation. CDR3 length: 15 amino acids. CDR1 MDHEN and CDR2 SYDVKM come from the germline V gene. Trimming pared 4 bases from V and 2 bases from J, leaving 15 bases between. Sequencing was performed with immunoSEQ multiplex PCR; in TCRdb, only in-frame clones are kept and a portion is missing. This repertoire shows approximately 100,000 clones, roughly 80% found once; its top ten account for around 0.97%. This TCR was recovered from a human donor who received a liver transplant. This rearrangement joins TRBV28 to TRBJ2-7; D is possibly TRBD1 or TRBD2 (5 bases each). The source material was CD4+ T cells from blood, sampled before liver transplant. CDR3 loop: CASSSSYGATYEQYF. The DNA of the CDR3 is TGTGCCAGCAGTTCATCGTACGGGGCAACCTACGAGCAGTACTTC.